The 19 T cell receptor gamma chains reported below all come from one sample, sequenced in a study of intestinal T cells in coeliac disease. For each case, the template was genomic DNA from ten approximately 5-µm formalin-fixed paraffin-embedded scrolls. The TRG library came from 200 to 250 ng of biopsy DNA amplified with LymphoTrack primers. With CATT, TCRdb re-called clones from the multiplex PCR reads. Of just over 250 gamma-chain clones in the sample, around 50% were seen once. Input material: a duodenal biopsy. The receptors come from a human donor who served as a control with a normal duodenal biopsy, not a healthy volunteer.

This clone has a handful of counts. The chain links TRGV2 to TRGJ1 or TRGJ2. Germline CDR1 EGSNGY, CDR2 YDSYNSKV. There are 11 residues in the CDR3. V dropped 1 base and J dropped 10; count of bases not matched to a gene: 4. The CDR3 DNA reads TGTGCCACCTGGGACGGCCTAAAGAAACTCTTT. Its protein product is CATWDGLKKLF.

CDR3 loop: CAFVGIENFILIKKLF. The CDR3, as DNA: TGTGCCTTTGTTGGGATTGAGAATTTTATTTTAATTAAGAAACTCTTT. This chain connects TRGV9 to TRGJ1 or TRGJ2. The CDR3 consists of 16 residues. J lost 9 bases, V lost 10 bases, and 27 bases had no gene match. Germline CDR1 GITISATS, CDR2 ISYDGTV (reference sequence).

This CDR3 is CAAWEKGGWFKIF. The CDR3 DNA sequence: TGTGCTGCGTGGGAGAAGGGCGGTTGGTTCAAGATATTT. The chain joins TRGV10 to TRGJP1. TRGV10 is known as an ORF, though its function is uncertain. V shed 8 bases and J 8 bases; nucleotides not matched to a gene: 9. The CDR3 runs 13 residues.

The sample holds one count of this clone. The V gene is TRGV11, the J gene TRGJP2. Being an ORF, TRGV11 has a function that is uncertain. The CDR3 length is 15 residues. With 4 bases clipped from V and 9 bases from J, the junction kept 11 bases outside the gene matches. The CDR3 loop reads CACWIRWVVYWIKTF. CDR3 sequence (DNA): TGTGCCTGCTGGATTAGATGGGTAGTGTATTGGATCAAGACGTTT.

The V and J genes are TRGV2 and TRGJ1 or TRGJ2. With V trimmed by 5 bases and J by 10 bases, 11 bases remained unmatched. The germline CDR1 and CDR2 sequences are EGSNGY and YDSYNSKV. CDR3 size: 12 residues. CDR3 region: CATWGRGLKKLF. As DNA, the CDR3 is TGTGCCACCTGGGGACGGGGCCTAAAGAAACTCTTT.

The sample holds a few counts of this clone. This chain's CDR3 is CATWDRRRRKGYYKKLF. For the CDR3, the DNA is TGTGCCACCTGGGATAGGCGCCGAAGAAAAGGTTATTATAAGAAACTCTTT. The chain recombines TRGV8 with TRGJ1 or TRGJ2. Germline assignment: CDR1 VENAVY and CDR2 YDSYNSRV. J gave up 3 bases and V 0 bases, and 14 bases lay outside the gene matches. This CDR3 spans 17 amino acids.

DNA for the CDR3: TGTGCCACCTGGGATGGGGTTACCACTGGTTGGTTCAAGATATTT. Protein product: CATWDGVTTGWFKIF. The chain combines TRGV4 with TRGJP1. Trimming cost V 0 bases and J 1 base; bases outside gene matches: 2. The CDR3 is 15 amino acids. The germline V gene has CDR1 EGSTGY and CDR2 YDSYTSSV.

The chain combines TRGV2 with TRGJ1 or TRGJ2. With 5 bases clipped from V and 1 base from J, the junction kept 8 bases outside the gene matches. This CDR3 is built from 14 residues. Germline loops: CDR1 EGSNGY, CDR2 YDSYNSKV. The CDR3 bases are TGTGCCACCTGGGGACCGAAAAATTATTATAAGAAACTCTTT. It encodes CATWGPKNYYKKLF.

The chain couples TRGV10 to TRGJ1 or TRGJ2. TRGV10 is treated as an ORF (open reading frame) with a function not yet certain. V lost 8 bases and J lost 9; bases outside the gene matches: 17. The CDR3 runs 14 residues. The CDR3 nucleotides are TGTGCTGCGTGGGATTATATATATCTTATTAAGAAACTCTTT. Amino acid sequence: CAAWDYIYLIKKLF.

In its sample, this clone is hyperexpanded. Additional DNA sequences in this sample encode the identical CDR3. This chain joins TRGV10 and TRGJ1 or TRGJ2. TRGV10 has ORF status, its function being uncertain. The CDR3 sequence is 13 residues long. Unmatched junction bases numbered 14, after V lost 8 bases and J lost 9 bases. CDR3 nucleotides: TGTGCTGCGTGGGATTATTCTCTGTTTAAGAAACTCTTT. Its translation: CAAWDYSLFKKLF.

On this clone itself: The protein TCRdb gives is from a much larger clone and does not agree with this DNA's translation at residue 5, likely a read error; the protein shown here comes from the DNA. DNA for the CDR3: TGTGCCACCTGGGGCTTTTCGTTTTATTATAAGAAACTCTTT. Translation: CATWGFSFYYKKLF. This sequence joins TRGV8 and TRGJ1 or TRGJ2. Losses at the gene ends were 5 bases for V and 3 bases for J; bases not matched to a gene: 10. This CDR3 is 14 amino acids long. Germline CDR1 and CDR2: VENAVY and YDSYNSRV.

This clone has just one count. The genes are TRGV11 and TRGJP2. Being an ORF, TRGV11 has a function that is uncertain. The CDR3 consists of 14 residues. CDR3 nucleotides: TGTGCTGCTGGATTAGAGGGTAGTGATTGGATCAAGACGTTT. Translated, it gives CAAGLEGSDWIKTF.

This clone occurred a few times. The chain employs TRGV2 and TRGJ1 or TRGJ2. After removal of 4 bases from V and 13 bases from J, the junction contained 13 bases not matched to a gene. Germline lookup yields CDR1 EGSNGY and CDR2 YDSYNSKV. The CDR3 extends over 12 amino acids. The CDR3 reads CATWDPVISKLF. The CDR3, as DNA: TGTGCCACCTGGGATCCGGTTATAAGTAAACTCTTT.

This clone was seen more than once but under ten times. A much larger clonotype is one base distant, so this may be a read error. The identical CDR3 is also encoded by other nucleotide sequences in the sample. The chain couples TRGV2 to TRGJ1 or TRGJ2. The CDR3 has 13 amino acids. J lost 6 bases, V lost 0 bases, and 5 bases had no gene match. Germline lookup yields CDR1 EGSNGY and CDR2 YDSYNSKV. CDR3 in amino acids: CATWDGQGYKKLF. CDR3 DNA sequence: TGTGCCACCTGGGACGGGCAGGGTTATAAGAAACTCTTT.

The CDR3: CATWDGKYSSDWIKTF. In DNA form, the CDR3 reads TGTGCCACCTGGGACGGTAAATATAGTAGTGATTGGATCAAGACGTTT. This chain uses TRGV2 with TRGJP2. Germline V gene lookup returns CDR1 EGSNGY and CDR2 YDSYNSKV. The CDR3 extends over 16 amino acids. V shed 1 base, J shed 0 bases, and the junction held 5 bases outside the gene matches.

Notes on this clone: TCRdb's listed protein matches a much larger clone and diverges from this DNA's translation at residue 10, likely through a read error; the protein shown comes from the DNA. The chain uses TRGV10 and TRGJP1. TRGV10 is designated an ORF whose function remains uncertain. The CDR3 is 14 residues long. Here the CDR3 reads CAAWDYFTGRFKIF. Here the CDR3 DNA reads TGTGCTGCGTGGGATTATTTCACTGGTCGGTTCAAGATATTT.

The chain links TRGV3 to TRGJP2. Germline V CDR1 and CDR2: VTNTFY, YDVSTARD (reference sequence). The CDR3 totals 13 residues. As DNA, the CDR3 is TGTGCACCTGGGACGGGTAGTGATTGGATCAAGACGTTT. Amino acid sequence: CAPGTGSDWIKTF.

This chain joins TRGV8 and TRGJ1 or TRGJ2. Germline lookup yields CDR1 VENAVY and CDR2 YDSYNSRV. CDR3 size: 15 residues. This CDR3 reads CAPGKGFKGYYKKLF. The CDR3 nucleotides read TGTGCACCTGGGAAGGGGTTTAAGGGTTATTATAAGAAACTCTTT.

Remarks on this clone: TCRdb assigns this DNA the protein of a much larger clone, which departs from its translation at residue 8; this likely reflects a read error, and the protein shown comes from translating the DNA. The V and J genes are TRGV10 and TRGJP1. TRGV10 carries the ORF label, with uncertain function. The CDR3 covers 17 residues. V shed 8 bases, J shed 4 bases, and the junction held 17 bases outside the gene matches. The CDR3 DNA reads TGTGCTGCGTGGGATTATGCGGCCCCTGACACTGGTTGGTTCAAGATATTT. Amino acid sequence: CAAWDYAAPDTGWFKIF.